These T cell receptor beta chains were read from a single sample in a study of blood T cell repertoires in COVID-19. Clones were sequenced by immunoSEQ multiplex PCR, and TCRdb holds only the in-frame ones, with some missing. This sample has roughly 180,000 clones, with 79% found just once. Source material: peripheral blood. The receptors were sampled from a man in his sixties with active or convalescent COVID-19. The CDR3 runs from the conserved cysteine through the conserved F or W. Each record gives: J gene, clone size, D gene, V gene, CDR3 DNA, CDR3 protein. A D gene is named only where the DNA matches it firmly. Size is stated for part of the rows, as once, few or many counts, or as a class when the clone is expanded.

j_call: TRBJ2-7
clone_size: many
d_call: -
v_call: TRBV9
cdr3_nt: TGTGCCAGCAGCGTAGCTGAGGGGGACTACGAGCAGTACTTC
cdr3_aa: CASSVAEGDYEQYF

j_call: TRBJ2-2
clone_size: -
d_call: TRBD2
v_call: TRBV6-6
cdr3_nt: TGTGCCAGCAGTTACTCCGGGACTAGCGGGGAGCTGTTTTTT
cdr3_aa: CASSYSGTSGELFF

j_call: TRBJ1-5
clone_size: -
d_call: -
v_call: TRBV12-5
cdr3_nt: TGTGCTAGTGGTTTGTATTCCGGGGGTGAGGCTAGCAATCAGCCCCAGCATTTT
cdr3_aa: CASGLYSGGEASNQPQHF

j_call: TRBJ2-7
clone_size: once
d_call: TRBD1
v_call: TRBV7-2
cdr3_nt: TGTGCCAGCAGTTTCCTACAGGGGACACGGGACGAGCAGTACTTC
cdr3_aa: CASSFLQGTRDEQYF

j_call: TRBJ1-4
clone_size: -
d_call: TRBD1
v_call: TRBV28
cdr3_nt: TGTGCCAGCAGTCCCTCCGGGACAGGATGGGAAAAACTGTTTTTT
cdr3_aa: CASSPSGTGWEKLFF

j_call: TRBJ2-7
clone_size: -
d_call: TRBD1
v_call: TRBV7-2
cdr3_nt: TGTGCCAGCAGCGAGCGGACAGGGTACAGTCCCGACTTC
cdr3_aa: CASSERTGYSPDF

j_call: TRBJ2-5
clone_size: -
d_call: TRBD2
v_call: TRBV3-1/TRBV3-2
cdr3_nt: TGTGCCAGCAGCCAAGCGGGAGGGCCTGAGGAGACCCAGTACTTC
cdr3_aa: CASSQAGGPEETQYF

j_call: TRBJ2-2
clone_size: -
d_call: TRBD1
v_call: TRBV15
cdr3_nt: TGTGCCACCAGCAGAGGGACAGGAGACACCGGGGAGCTGTTTTTT
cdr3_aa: CATSRGTGDTGELFF

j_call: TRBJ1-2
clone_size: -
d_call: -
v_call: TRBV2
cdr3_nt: TGTGCCAGCAGGTTACAGGATGGCTACACCTTC
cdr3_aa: CASRLQDGYTF

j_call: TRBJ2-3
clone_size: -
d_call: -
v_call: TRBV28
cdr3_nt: TGTGCCAGCAGCCTAACTGGACTCCGCCAAAGAGGTACAGATACGCAGTATTTT
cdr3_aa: CASSLTGLRQRGTDTQYF

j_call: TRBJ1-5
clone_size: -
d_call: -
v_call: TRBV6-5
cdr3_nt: TGTGCCAGCAGTAGAGCTTCGGACAGCAAATTGGGCCAGCATTTT
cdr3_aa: CASSRASDSKLGQHF

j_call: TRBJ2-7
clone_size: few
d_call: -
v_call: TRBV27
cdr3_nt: TGTGCCAGCAGCCGATTCCGTCAGGTCGAGCAGTACTTC
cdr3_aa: CASSRFRQVEQYF

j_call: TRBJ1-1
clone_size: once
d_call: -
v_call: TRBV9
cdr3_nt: TGTGCCAGCAGCGTAGACCCGGGGGCTGAAGCTTTCTTT
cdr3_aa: CASSVDPGAEAFF

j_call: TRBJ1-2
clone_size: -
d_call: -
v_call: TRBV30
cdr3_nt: TGTGCCTGGGGGGGACTGCTTAACTATGGCTACACCTTC
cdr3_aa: CAWGGLLNYGYTF

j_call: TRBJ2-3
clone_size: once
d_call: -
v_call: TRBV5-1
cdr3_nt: TGCGCCAGCAGCCGGGGTGGTAGCACAGATACGCAGTATTTT
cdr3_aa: CASSRGGSTDTQYF

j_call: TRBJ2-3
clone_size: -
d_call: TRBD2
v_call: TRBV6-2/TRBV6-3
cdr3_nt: TGTGCCAGCAGTTACAGTGGGCGGGAGACCTCAGATACGCAGTATTTT
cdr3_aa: CASSYSGRETSDTQYF

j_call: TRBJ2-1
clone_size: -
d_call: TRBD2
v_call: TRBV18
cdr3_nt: TGTGCCAGCTCTCGGGGGGGCAATGAGCAGTTCTTC
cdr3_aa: CASSRGGNEQFF

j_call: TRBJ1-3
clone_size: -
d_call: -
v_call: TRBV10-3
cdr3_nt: TGTGCAGCGGCGGCGGACAGCTCTGGAAACACCATATATTTT
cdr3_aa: CAAAADSSGNTIYF

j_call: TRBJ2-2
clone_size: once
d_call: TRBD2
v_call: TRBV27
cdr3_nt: TGTGCCAGCAGAAGATCAACGGCGGGAGCCGGGGAGCTGTTTTTT
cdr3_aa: CASRRSTAGAGELFF

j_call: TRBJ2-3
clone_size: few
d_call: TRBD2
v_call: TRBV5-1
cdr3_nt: TGCGCCAGCATGACTAGCGGGGCAGATACGCAGTATTTT
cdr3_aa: CASMTSGADTQYF

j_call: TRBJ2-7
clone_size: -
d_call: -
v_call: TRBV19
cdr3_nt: TGTGCCAGTAGCCCGACTAGTTTCTACGAGCAGTACTTC
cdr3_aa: CASSPTSFYEQYF

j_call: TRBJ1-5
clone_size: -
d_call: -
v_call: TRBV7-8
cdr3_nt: TGTGCCAGCAGCTTGACGGGGGGAAGGGATCAGCCCCAGCATTTT
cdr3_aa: CASSLTGGRDQPQHF

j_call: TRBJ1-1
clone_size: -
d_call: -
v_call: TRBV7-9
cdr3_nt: TGTGCCAGCAGCGCAGGGTTCACTGAAGCTTTCTTT
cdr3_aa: CASSAGFTEAFF

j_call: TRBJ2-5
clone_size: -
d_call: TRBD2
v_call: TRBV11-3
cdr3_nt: TGTGCCAGCAGCGCAAGCGGGAAGACCCAGTACTTC
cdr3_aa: CASSASGKTQYF

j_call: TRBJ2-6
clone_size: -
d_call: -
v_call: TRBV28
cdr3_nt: TGTGCCAGCACCCACCGGTCTGGGGCCAACGTCCTGACTTTC
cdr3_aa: CASTHRSGANVLTF

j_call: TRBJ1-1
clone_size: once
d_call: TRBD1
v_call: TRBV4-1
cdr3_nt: TGCGCCAGCACCAGAAATTTACAGGGGGCGCGGGCTTTCTTT
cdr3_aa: CASTRNLQGARAFF

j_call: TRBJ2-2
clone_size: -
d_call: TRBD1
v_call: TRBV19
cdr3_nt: TGTGCCAGTAGTATAGGGGGGACAGGGTTCACCGGGGAGCTGTTTTTT
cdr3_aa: CASSIGGTGFTGELFF

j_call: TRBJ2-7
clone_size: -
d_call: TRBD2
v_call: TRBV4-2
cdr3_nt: TGTGCCAGCAGCCAAGAACGAGGGAGGGCCTACGAGCAGTACTTC
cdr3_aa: CASSQERGRAYEQYF

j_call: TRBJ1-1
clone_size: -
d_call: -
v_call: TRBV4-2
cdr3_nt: TGTGCCAGCGGTGGAGTTCCGAGGACTGAAGCTTTCTTT
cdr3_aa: CASGGVPRTEAFF

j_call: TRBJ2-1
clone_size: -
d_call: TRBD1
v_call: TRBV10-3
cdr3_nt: TGTGCCATCAGAGACATAAGGACAGGGAATGAGCAGTTCTTC
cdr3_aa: CAIRDIRTGNEQFF

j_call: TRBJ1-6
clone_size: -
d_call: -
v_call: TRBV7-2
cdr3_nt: TGTGCCAGCAGTCACGGGACTGCAGAGGGACCCCTCCACTTT
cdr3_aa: CASSHGTAEGPLHF

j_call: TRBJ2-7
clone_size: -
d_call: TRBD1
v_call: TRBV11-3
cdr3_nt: TGTGCCAGCAGCTTAGACGGGGACAGGGGCGAGCAGTACTTC
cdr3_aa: CASSLDGDRGEQYF

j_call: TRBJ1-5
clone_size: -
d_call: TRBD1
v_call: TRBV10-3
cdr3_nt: TGTGCCACCCAGGATCCGGGACAGGCGAATCAGCCCCAGCATTTT
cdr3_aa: CATQDPGQANQPQHF

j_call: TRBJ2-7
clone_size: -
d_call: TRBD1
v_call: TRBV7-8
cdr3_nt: TGTGCCAGCAGCCCACAGGGGATTTCCTACGAGCAGTACTTC
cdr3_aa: CASSPQGISYEQYF

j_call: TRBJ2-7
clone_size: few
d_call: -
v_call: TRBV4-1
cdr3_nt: TGCGCCAGCAGCCAAGTTCGGATAGCCTTGGCACCTAAGTACTTC
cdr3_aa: CASSQVRIALAPKYF

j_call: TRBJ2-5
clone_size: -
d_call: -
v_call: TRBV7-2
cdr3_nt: TGTGCCAGCAGCTTAACACCTCAAGAGACCCAGTACTTC
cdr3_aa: CASSLTPQETQYF

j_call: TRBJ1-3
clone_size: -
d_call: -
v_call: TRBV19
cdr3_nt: TGTGCCAGTAGTTATTCTTCCAGCCGGACATCTGGAAACACCATATATTTT
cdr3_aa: CASSYSSSRTSGNTIYF